Listed below are T cell receptor beta chains from one sample, sequenced in a study of T-cell memory formation after mild COVID-19. In TCRdb, the 5' RACE reads were re-called with MiXCR into one record per CDR3 protein. The sample gives tens of thousands of distinct CDR3 sequences, around 13% of which show up once; about 27% is in the top ten. What was sequenced was PBMCs or a T cell subset sorted from them (not recorded which). Every receptor here comes from an adult woman who had mild COVID-19 (a few samples of this study predate the infection). Cell type and time point are not known. Both conserved end residues are part of each CDR3. D genes are given only for firm matches. Rows give clone size only sometimes, using once, few, many, or a class for an expanded clone.

j_call clone_size v_call d_call cdr3_aa cdr3_nt
TRBJ1-1 few TRBV5-1 TRBD1 CASIPAYPGQGGTEAFF TGCGCCAGCATACCAGCCTACCCGGGACAGGGAGGCACTGAAGCTTTCTTT
TRBJ2-7 few TRBV29-1 NA CSVRERQYEQYF TGCAGCGTTCGAGAAAGACAGTACGAGCAGTACTTC
TRBJ1-5 few TRBV24-1 TRBD1 CATSEGGTGQIGNQPQHF TGTGCCACCAGTGAGGGCGGGACAGGACAGATAGGCAATCAGCCCCAGCATTTT
TRBJ2-1 NA TRBV20-1 TRBD2 CSAPGLAEYNEQFF TGCAGTGCCCCGGGACTAGCGGAGTACAATGAGCAGTTCTTC
TRBJ2-1 NA TRBV5-1 TRBD1 CASSSTGDVEQFF TGCGCCAGCAGCTCCACAGGGGACGTTGAGCAGTTCTTC
TRBJ2-7 NA TRBV27 NA CASSYGGSYEQYF TGTGCCAGCAGTTACGGGGGCTCCTACGAGCAGTACTTC
TRBJ2-5 NA TRBV13 NA CASSFIREETQYF TGTGCCAGCAGCTTCATTAGGGAAGAGACCCAGTACTTC
TRBJ2-7 NA TRBV14 NA CASSHRVYEQYF TGTGCCAGCAGCCACAGGGTCTACGAGCAGTACTTC
TRBJ1-1 once TRBV5-5 NA CASSLDGDLRTEAFF TGTGCCAGCAGCTTGGATGGGGACTTGAGGACTGAAGCTTTCTTT
TRBJ1-6 NA TRBV20-1 NA CSATTASEAPRGSPLHF TGCAGTGCAACCACAGCCTCGGAGGCGCCTAGAGGTTCACCCCTCCACTTT
TRBJ2-5 few TRBV10-3 NA CAISQYQETQYF TGTGCCATCAGTCAGTACCAAGAGACCCAGTACTTC
TRBJ2-3 NA TRBV30 TRBD2 CAWSAGGVPDTQYF TGTGCCTGGAGTGCCGGGGGGGTGCCAGATACGCAGTATTTT
TRBJ1-2 few TRBV7-9 NA CASSSRPYGYTF TGTGCCAGCAGCTCGAGGCCCTATGGCTACACCTTC
TRBJ1-2 NA TRBV20-1 NA CSARDLGQPIANYGYTF TGCAGTGCTAGAGATTTGGGCCAGCCCATTGCCAACTATGGCTACACCTTC
TRBJ2-3 NA TRBV7-9 NA CASSLGLDYTDTQYF TGTGCCAGCAGCTTAGGCCTAGATTACACAGATACGCAGTATTTT
TRBJ1-5 few TRBV9 NA CASSVGGGGQPQHF TGTGCCAGCAGCGTAGGCGGGGGGGGTCAGCCCCAGCATTTT
TRBJ2-7 NA TRBV4-3 TRBD1 CASSLITGGLSYEQYF TGCGCCAGCAGCCTCATAACAGGGGGCCTTTCCTACGAGCAGTACTTC
TRBJ1-1 NA TRBV11-2 TRBD1 CASSPPLDRAEAFF TGTGCCAGCAGCCCCCCCTTGGACAGGGCTGAAGCTTTCTTT
TRBJ2-7 NA TRBV5-6 NA CASGLGDEQYF TGTGCCAGCGGATTAGGGGACGAGCAGTACTTC
TRBJ2-3 few TRBV6-2/TRBV6-3 TRBD2 CASSGVAGEADTQYF TGTGCCAGCAGTGGCGTAGCGGGAGAGGCAGATACGCAGTATTTT
TRBJ2-6 NA TRBV19 NA CASSMMGSGANVLTF TGTGCCAGTAGTATGATGGGATCCGGGGCCAACGTCCTGACTTTC
TRBJ2-3 many TRBV7-9 NA CASSGRDLTDTQYF TGTGCCAGCAGTGGCAGGGATCTCACAGATACGCAGTATTTT
TRBJ1-1 NA TRBV24-1 NA CATSDWGSNGAFF TGTGCCACCAGTGATTGGGGATCCAACGGAGCTTTCTTT
TRBJ1-1 few TRBV30 NA CAWSVLLGAEAFF TGTGCCTGGAGTGTACTTCTCGGCGCTGAAGCTTTCTTT
TRBJ2-1 many TRBV14 NA CASSQEAHNEQFF TGTGCCAGCAGCCAAGAGGCTCACAATGAGCAGTTCTTC
TRBJ2-7 NA TRBV7-6 NA CASSSGSNYEQYF TGTGCCAGCAGCTCCGGGAGCAATTACGAGCAGTACTTC
TRBJ2-2 NA TRBV5-1 NA CASSLGHFNTGELFF TGCGCCAGCAGCTTGGGACATTTCAACACCGGGGAGCTGTTTTTT
TRBJ2-2 few TRBV7-6 NA CASSFTGPRGGELFF TGTGCCAGCAGCTTTACCGGGCCCAGGGGCGGGGAGCTGTTTTTT
TRBJ2-7 NA TRBV7-8 NA CASLGSREQYF TGTGCCAGCCTAGGGAGTCGCGAGCAGTACTTC
TRBJ2-1 many TRBV7-2 NA CASSPPGREQFF TGTGCCAGCAGCCCACCGGGACGGGAGCAGTTCTTC
TRBJ2-1 many TRBV7-3 NA CASSLSAGFSYNEQFF TGTGCCAGCAGCTTATCTGCGGGATTTTCCTACAATGAGCAGTTCTTC
TRBJ2-5 NA TRBV6-1 NA CASSGQETQYF TGTGCCAGCAGTGGCCAAGAGACCCAGTACTTC
TRBJ1-6 few TRBV27 NA CASSLFQGGSAPLHF TGTGCCAGCAGTTTGTTCCAGGGAGGTAGTGCGCCCCTCCACTTT
TRBJ2-4 medium-sized TRBV29-1 TRBD1 CSIQTGIGVGPLAKNIQYF TGCAGCATCCAGACAGGGATAGGTGTGGGTCCGTTGGCCAAAAACATTCAGTACTTC
TRBJ2-3 few TRBV9 TRBD2 CASSVGTSWSDTQYF TGTGCCAGCAGCGTAGGGACTAGCTGGTCGGATACGCAGTATTTT
TRBJ1-6 few TRBV12-3/TRBV12-4 NA CASQQKPESPLHF TGTGCCAGCCAACAGAAGCCGGAATCACCCCTCCACTTT
TRBJ2-2 few TRBV27 NA CASPDSVSTGELFF TGTGCCAGCCCGGACAGCGTCAGCACCGGGGAGCTGTTTTTT
TRBJ2-1 few TRBV14 NA CASSQELGVDEQFF TGTGCCAGCAGCCAAGAATTGGGAGTGGATGAGCAGTTCTTC
TRBJ2-1 few TRBV24-1 NA CATSSSYNEQFF TGTGCCACCAGTAGCAGCTACAATGAGCAGTTCTTC
TRBJ2-3 few TRBV7-9 TRBD2 CASSSPSGGARADTQYF TGTGCCAGCAGCTCCCCAAGCGGGGGGGCCCGGGCAGATACGCAGTATTTT
TRBJ2-2 NA TRBV7-9 TRBD1 CASSGGTGMNTGELFF TGTGCCAGCAGCGGGGGGACAGGGATGAACACCGGGGAGCTGTTTTTT
TRBJ2-3 few TRBV7-6 NA CASSPTGNTDTQYF TGTGCCAGCAGCCCAACCGGGAACACAGATACGCAGTATTTT
TRBJ1-5 few TRBV6-4 NA CASSVDSNQPQHF TGTGCCAGCAGTGTGGATAGCAATCAGCCCCAGCATTTT
TRBJ2-2 few TRBV5-1 NA CASSLGPRENTGELFF TGCGCCAGCAGCTTGGGCCCCAGGGAGAACACCGGGGAGCTGTTTTTT
TRBJ2-2 few TRBV12-3/TRBV12-4 NA CASSIGNGELFF TGTGCCAGCTCCATTGGGAACGGGGAGCTGTTTTTT
TRBJ2-3 NA TRBV4-2 NA CASSTPMNTGLATDTQYF TGTGCCAGCAGCACTCCAATGAACACGGGACTTGCCACAGATACGCAGTATTTT
TRBJ2-5 NA TRBV24-1 TRBD2 CATSDMGLAGQETQYF TGTGCCACCAGTGATATGGGACTAGCGGGCCAAGAGACCCAGTACTTC
TRBJ2-1 few TRBV2 NA CASSGGAVEQFF TGTGCCAGCAGCGGGGGAGCGGTTGAGCAGTTCTTC
TRBJ2-5 few TRBV13 NA CASSGAQETQYF TGTGCCAGCAGCGGGGCTCAAGAGACCCAGTACTTC
TRBJ1-1 few TRBV29-1 NA CSVDTGGSTEAFF TGCAGCGTCGACACCGGAGGGAGCACTGAAGCTTTCTTT
TRBJ2-5 many TRBV12-3/TRBV12-4 NA CASLQGGETQYF TGTGCCAGCTTACAGGGCGGGGAGACCCAGTACTTC
TRBJ2-3 NA TRBV12-3/TRBV12-4 TRBD2 CASSLALGGANLDTQYF TGTGCCAGCAGTTTAGCGCTCGGGGGGGCCAATCTAGATACGCAGTATTTT
TRBJ2-6 NA TRBV29-1 NA CSVQGSPGANVLTF TGCAGCGTTCAGGGATCCCCTGGGGCCAACGTCCTGACTTTC
TRBJ2-2 NA TRBV18 TRBD1 CASSPLGQGTGELFF TGTGCCAGCTCACCACTGGGACAGGGGACCGGGGAGCTGTTTTTT